A selection of T cell receptor beta chains follows, all from one sample in a study of patients and donors after allogeneic stem cell transplantation. TCRdb called the RT-PCR reads again in MiXCR, with one record for every CDR3 protein. In the table there are roughly 200,000 distinct CDR3 sequences, about 37% of which are singletons. Material: blood, either unsorted or a sorted T cell fraction (not recorded which). These receptors were taken from a human donor who was either an allogeneic HSCT recipient or a stem cell or donor lymphocyte infusion donor (not recorded which). It is not recorded whose cells these are; they may come from a transplant donor. Each CDR3 is given with its conserved first and last residue. The order of the fields is J gene, D gene, CDR3 length, V gene, clone size, CDR3 protein, CDR3 DNA. D genes are given only for firm matches. The listing skips clone size in some rows; elsewhere it reads once, few, many or a size class.

j_gene: TRBJ2-1
d_gene: TRBD1
len: 15
v_gene: TRBV5-1
abundance: .
CDR3aa: CASSYRQGTYNEQFF
CDR3nt: TGCGCCAGCAGCTACAGACAGGGGACCTACAATGAGCAGTTCTTC

j_gene: TRBJ1-3
d_gene: .
len: 13
v_gene: TRBV9
abundance: .
CDR3aa: CASSVRTAGTIYF
CDR3nt: TGTGCCAGCAGCGTACGGACGGCCGGTACCATATATTTT

j_gene: TRBJ1-1
d_gene: .
len: 12
v_gene: TRBV7-9
abundance: .
CDR3aa: CASSKGGTEAFF
CDR3nt: TGTGCCAGCAGCAAGGGGGGGACTGAAGCTTTCTTT

j_gene: TRBJ2-7
d_gene: TRBD1
len: 15
v_gene: TRBV27
abundance: once
CDR3aa: CASSLGQGYSYEQYF
CDR3nt: TGTGCCAGCAGTTTAGGACAGGGTTACTCCTACGAGCAGTACTTC

j_gene: TRBJ1-5
d_gene: .
len: 16
v_gene: TRBV4-1
abundance: few
CDR3aa: CASSLWAGVSNQPQHF
CDR3nt: TGCGCCAGCAGCCTCTGGGCAGGGGTAAGCAATCAGCCCCAGCATTTT

j_gene: TRBJ1-3
d_gene: .
len: 15
v_gene: TRBV13
abundance: .
CDR3aa: CASSLARENGNTIYF
CDR3nt: TGTGCCAGCAGCTTGGCCAGGGAAAACGGAAACACCATATATTTT

j_gene: TRBJ1-4
d_gene: TRBD1
len: 13
v_gene: TRBV12-3/TRBV12-4
abundance: few
CDR3aa: CASSLRTGLKLFF
CDR3nt: TGTGCCAGCAGTCTCCGGACAGGCTTAAAACTGTTTTTT

j_gene: TRBJ1-5
d_gene: .
len: 14
v_gene: TRBV10-3
abundance: .
CDR3aa: CATGDRRINQPQHF
CDR3nt: TGTGCCACGGGGGACCGCCGGATCAATCAGCCCCAGCATTTT

j_gene: TRBJ1-5
d_gene: .
len: 13
v_gene: TRBV4-1
abundance: .
CDR3aa: CASSPFGPQPQHF
CDR3nt: TGCGCCAGCAGCCCCTTCGGCCCGCAGCCCCAGCATTTT

j_gene: TRBJ1-5
d_gene: .
len: 13
v_gene: TRBV20-1
abundance: .
CDR3aa: CSVGRAASQPQHF
CDR3nt: TGCAGTGTCGGCAGGGCTGCCTCCCAGCCCCAGCATTTT